The sample holds a few counts of the clone carrying this T cell receptor beta chain. These data are taken from a study of CD8+ T cells in alopecia areata. The treatment was: oral pan-JAK inhibitor, 5-10 mg twice daily. Once RNA had been extracted, it was reverse transcribed into cDNA to act as the sequencing template. Sequenced by immunoSEQ multiplex PCR; TCRdb stores in-frame clones only, minus some. The sample records roughly 250,000 clones, 50% to 75% being singletons. Sequenced material: CD4+ T cells sorted from blood, taken around week 54, from a patient treated with tofacitinib. This clonotype was sampled from a human donor with alopecia areata.

The CDR3 coding sequence is TGTGCCAGCAGCCAACATCTCCTGAGGAACACTGAAGCTTTCTTT. The encoded protein is CASSQHLLRNTEAFF. The chain recombines TRBV14 with TRBJ1-1; D ambiguous. With 2 bases removed from V and 1 base from J, the gap between germline ends came to 11 bases. Germline CDR1 is SGHDN and CDR2 is FVKESK. This CDR3 is 15 amino acids long.